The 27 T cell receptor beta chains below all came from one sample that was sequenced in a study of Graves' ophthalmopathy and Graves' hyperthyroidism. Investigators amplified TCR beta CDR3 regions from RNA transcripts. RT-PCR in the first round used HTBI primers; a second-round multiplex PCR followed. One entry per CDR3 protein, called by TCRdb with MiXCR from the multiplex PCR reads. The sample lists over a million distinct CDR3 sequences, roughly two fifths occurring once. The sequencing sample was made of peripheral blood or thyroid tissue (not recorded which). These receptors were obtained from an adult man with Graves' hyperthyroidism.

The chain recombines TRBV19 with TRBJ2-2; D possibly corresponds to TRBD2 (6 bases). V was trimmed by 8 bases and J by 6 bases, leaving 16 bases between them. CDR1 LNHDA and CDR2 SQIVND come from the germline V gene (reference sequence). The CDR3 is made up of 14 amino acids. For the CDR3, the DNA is TGTGCCAGTGGAGCCGGGAGTATGGCCGGGGAGCTGTTTTTT. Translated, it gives CASGAGSMAGELFF.

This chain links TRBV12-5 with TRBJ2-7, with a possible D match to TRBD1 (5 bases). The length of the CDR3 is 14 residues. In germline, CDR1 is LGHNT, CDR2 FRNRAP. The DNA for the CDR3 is TGTGCCAGCTCACCAGAGCAGGGATGGCGCGAGCAGTACTTC. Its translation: CASSPEQGWREQYF.

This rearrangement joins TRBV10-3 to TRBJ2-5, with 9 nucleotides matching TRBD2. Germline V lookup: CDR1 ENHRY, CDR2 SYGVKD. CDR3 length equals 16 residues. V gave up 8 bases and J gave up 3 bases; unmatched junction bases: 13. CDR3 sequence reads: CAIFSGGSGSKETQYF. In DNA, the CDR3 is TGTGCCATCTTCTCAGGGGGTAGCGGGAGTAAAGAGACCCAGTACTTC.

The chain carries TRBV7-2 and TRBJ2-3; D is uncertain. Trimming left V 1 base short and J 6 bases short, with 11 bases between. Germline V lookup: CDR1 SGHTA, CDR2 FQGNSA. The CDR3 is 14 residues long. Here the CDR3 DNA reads TGTGCCAGCAGCTTAGGAGTAGCCGTCGATACGCAGTATTTT. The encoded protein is CASSLGVAVDTQYF.

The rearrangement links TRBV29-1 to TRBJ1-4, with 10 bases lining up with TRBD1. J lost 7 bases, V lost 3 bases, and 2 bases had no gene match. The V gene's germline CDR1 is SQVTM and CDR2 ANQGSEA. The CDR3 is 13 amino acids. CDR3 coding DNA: TGCAGCGTTGAGACAGGGGGCCTTGAAAAACTGTTTTTT. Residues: CSVETGGLEKLFF.

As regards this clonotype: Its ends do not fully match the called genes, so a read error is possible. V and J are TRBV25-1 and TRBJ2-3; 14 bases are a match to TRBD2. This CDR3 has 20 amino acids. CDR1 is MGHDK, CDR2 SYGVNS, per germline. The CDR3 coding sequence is TGTGCCATCAGTGAGTCGAAGGGACTAGCGGGAGCAGGTCTTCTAGATACGCAGTATTTT. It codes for CAISESKGLAGAGLLDTQYF.

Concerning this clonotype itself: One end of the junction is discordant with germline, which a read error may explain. The CDR3 nucleotides read TGTGCCAGCACTTTAAACAGGCTTGAAGCTTTCTTT. This encodes CASTLNRLEAFF. The chain combines TRBV12-3 or TRBV12-4 with TRBJ1-1, with D perhaps matching TRBD1 (5 bases). The CDR3 has 12 residues.

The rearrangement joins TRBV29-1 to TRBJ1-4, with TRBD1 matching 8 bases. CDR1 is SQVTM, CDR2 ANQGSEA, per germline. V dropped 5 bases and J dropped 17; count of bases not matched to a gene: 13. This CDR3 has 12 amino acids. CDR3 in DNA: TGCAGCGTTATGACAGGGGCGAAAAACTGCTTTTTT. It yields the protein CSVMTGAKNCFF.

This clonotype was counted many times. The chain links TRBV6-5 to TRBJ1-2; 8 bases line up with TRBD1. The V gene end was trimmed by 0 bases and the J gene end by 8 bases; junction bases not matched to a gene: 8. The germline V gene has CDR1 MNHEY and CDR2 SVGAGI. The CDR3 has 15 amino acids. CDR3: CASSYSSQGARGYTF. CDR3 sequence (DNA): TGTGCCAGCAGTTACTCGTCTCAGGGGGCTCGGGGCTACACCTTC.

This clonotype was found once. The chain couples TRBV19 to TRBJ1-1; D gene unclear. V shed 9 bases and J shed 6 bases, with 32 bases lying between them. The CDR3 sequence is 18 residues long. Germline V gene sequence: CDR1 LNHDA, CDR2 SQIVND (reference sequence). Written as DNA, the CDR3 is TGTGCCAGCAGCACCGCCGAAAGGAGTTGGTGGGGTCTCGCTGAAGCTTTCTTT. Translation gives CASSTAERSWWGLAEAFF. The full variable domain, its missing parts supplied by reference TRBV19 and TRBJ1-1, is DGGITQSPKYLFRKEGQNVTLSCEQNLNHDAMYWYRQDPGQGLRLIYYSQIVNDFQKGDIAEGYSVSREKKESFPLTVTSAQKNPTAFYLCASSTAERSWWGLAEAFFGQGTRLTVV.

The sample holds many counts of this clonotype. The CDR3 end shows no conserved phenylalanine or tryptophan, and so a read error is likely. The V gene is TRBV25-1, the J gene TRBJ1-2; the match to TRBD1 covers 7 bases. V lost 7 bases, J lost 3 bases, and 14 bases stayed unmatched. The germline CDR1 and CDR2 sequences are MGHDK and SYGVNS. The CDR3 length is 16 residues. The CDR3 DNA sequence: TGTGCCAGCAACAACCCCGGGAAAGGGGGCGACTATGGCTACACCTCC. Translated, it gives CASNNPGKGGDYGYTS.

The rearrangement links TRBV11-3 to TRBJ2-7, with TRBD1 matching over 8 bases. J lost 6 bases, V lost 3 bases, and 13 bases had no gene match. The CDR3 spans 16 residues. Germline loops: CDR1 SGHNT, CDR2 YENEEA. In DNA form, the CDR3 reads TGTGCCAGCAGCTTTACCGGGACAGGTGCCCTCTCCGAGCAGTACTTC. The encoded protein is CASSFTGTGALSEQYF.

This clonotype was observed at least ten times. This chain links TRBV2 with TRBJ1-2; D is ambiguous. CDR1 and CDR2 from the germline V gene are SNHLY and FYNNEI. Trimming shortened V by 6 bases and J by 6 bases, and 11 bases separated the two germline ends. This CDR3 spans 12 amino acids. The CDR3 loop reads CASRPFLDGYTF. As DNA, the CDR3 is TGTGCCAGCAGGCCTTTCCTAGATGGCTACACCTTC.

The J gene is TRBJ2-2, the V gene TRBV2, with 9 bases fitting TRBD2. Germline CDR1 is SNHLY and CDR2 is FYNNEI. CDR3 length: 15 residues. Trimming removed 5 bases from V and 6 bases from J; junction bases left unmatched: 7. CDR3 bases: TGTGCCAGCAGTCGGCGGGAGGGGTTGTCCGGGGAGCTGTTTTTT. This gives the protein CASSRREGLSGELFF. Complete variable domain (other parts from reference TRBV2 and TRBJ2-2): EPEVTQTPSHQVTQMGQEVILRCVPISNHLYFYWYRQILGQKVEFLVSFYNNEISEKSEIFDDQFSVERPDGSNFTLKIRSTKLEDSAMYFCASSRREGLSGELFFGEGSRLTVL.

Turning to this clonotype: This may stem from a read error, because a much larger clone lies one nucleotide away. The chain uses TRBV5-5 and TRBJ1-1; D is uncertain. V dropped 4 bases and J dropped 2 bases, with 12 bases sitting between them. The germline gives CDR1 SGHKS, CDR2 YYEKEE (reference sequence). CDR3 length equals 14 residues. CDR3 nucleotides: TGTGCCAGCAGCGTGGCACAGCCTAACACTGAAGCTTTCTTT. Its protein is CASSVAQPNTEAFF.

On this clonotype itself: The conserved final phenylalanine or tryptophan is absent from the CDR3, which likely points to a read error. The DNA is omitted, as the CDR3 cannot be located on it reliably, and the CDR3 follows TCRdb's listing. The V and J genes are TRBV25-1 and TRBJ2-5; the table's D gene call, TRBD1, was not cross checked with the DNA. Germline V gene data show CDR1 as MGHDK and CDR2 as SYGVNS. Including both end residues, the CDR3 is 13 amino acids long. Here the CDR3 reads CASSPRTGEITNT.

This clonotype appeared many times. CDR3 DNA sequence: TGTGCCAGCAGCCTGGCCCGACAGGGAGGTTCGGGCTACACCTTC. It is translated as CASSLARQGGSGYTF. The chain recombines TRBV7-2 with TRBJ1-2; 7 bases agree with TRBD1. The CDR3 covers 15 residues. The V and J ends lost 5 bases and 8 bases, in that order; junction bases with no gene match: 14. Germline V gives CDR1 SGHTA, CDR2 FQGNSA.

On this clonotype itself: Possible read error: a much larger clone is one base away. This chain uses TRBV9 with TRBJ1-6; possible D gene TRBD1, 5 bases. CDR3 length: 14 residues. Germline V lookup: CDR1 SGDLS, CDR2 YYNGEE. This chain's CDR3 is CACSGGDNNSPLHF. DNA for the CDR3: TGTGCCTGCAGCGGGGGGGATAATAATTCACCCCTCCACTTT. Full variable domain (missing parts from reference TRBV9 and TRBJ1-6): DSGVTQTPKHLITATGQRVTLRCSPRSGDLSVYWYQQSLDQGLQFLIQYYNGEERAKGNILERFSAQQFPDLHSELNLSSLELGDSALYFCACSGGDNNSPLHFGNGTRLTVT.

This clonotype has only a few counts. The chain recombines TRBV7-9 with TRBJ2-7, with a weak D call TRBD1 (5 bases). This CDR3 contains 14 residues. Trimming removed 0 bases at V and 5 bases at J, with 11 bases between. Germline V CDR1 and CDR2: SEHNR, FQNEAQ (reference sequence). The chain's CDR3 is CASSLADGADEQYF. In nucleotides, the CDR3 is TGTGCCAGCAGCTTAGCCGATGGGGCCGACGAGCAGTACTTC.

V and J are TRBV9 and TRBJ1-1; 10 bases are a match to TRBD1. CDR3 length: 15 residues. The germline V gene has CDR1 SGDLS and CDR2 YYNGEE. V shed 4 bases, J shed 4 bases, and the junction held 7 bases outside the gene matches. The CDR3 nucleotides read TGTGCCAGCAGCTCCGTGACAGGGGGCTTCACTGAAGCTTTCTTT. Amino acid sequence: CASSSVTGGFTEAFF.

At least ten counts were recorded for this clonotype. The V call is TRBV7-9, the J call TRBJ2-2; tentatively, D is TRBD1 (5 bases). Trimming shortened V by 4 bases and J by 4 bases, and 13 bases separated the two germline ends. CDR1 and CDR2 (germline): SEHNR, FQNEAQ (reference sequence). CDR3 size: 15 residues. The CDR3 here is CASSSGNVGTGELFF. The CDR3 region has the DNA TGTGCCAGCAGCTCAGGGAACGTCGGCACCGGGGAGCTGTTTTTT.

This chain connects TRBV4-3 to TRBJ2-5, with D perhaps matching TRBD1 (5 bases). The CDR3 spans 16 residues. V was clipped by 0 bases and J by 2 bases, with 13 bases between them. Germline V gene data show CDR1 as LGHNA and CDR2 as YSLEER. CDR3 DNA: TGCGCCAGCAGCCAAGAAGTGGCGCAGGGACAAGAGACCCAGTACTTC. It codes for CASSQEVAQGQETQYF.

This chain's CDR3 is CASSFEGAIGELFF. The CDR3 DNA reads as TGTGCCAGCAGCTTCGAGGGGGCCATCGGGGAGCTGTTTTTT. The J gene is TRBJ2-2, the V gene TRBV7-9, with 7 nucleotides matching TRBD1. The CDR3 has 14 residues. In germline, CDR1 is SEHNR, CDR2 FQNEAQ (reference sequence). Trimming cost V 3 bases and J 7 bases; bases outside gene matches: 5. The complete variable domain, with remaining parts taken from reference TRBV7-9 and TRBJ2-2, reads DTGVSQNPRHKITKRGQNVTFRCDPISEHNRLYWYRQTLGQGPEFLTYFQNEAQLEKSRLLSDRFSAERPKGSFSTLEIQRTEQGDSAMYLCASSFEGAIGELFFGEGSRLTVL.

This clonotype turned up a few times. This CDR3 reads CASSLVGLEYGYTF. DNA of the CDR3: TGTGCCAGCAGCTTAGTTGGCTTAGAGTATGGCTACACCTTC. The genes are TRBV7-9 and TRBJ1-2; D is uncertain. Trimming shortened V by 1 base and J by 5 bases, and 11 bases separated the two germline ends. The CDR3 length is 14 residues. CDR1 is SEHNR and CDR2 is FQNEAQ in the germline V gene (reference sequence). The entire variable domain, with the rest obtained from reference TRBV7-9 and TRBJ1-2, is as follows: DTGVSQNPRHKITKRGQNVTFRCDPISEHNRLYWYRQTLGQGPEFLTYFQNEAQLEKSRLLSDRFSAERPKGSFSTLEIQRTEQGDSAMYLCASSLVGLEYGYTFGSGTRLTVV.

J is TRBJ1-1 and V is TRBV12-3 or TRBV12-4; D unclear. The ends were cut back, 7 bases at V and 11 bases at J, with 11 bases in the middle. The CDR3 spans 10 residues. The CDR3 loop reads CASNRAQAFF. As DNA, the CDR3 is TGTGCCAGCAACCGGGCGCAGGCTTTCTTT.

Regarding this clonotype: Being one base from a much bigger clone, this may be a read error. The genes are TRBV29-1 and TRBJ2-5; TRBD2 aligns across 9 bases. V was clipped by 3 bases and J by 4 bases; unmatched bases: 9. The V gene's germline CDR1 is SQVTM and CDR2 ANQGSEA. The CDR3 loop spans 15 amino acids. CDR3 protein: CSVDGLAGIGETQYF. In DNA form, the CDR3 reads TGCAGCGTTGATGGGCTAGCGGGAATTGGAGAGACCCAGTACTTC.

CDR3 region: CATSGSGNTEAFF. CDR3 bases: TGTGCCACCAGCGGCAGTGGGAACACTGAAGCTTTCTTT. The gene calls are TRBV15 and TRBJ1-1; D is undetermined. Trimming left V 5 bases short and J 1 base short, with 8 bases between. CDR1 is LNHNV and CDR2 is YYDKDF in the germline V gene (reference sequence). The CDR3 covers 13 residues.